Below are 2 T cell receptor beta chains sequenced from a single sample in a study of T-cell memory formation after mild COVID-19. Each CDR3 protein is one row after TCRdb ran MiXCR on the 5' RACE reads. This sample has approximately 340,000 distinct CDR3 sequences, with roughly 15% found just once. The material sequenced was PBMCs or a T cell subset sorted from them (not recorded which). The receptors here all came from a man between 18 and 29 years old who had mild COVID-19 (a few samples of this study predate the infection). Cell type and time point are not known.

The chain couples TRBV28 to TRBJ2-2; D possibly corresponds to TRBD1 (5 bases). The V end lost 5 bases, the J end lost 6 bases, and 10 bases lay between the germline ends. This CDR3 contains 13 residues. The germline V gene has CDR1 MDHEN and CDR2 SYDVKM. The CDR3 coding sequence is TGTGCCAGCAGTCCAGGGTTTTCCGGGGAGCTGTTTTTT. Protein product: CASSPGFSGELFF.

The sample holds a few counts of this clonotype. V and J are TRBV14 and TRBJ2-2; no definite D call. Germline assignment: CDR1 SGHDN and CDR2 FVKESK. This CDR3 comprises 12 residues. With 7 bases removed from V and 6 bases from J, the gap between germline ends came to 9 bases. The CDR3, as DNA: TGTGCCAGCAAGAGCCCCCCCGGGGAGCTGTTTTTT. It codes for CASKSPPGELFF. The whole variable domain, remainder taken from reference TRBV14 and TRBJ2-2, is EAGVTQFPSHSVIEKGQTVTLRCDPISGHDNLYWYRRVMGKEIKFLLHFVKESKQDESGMPNNRFLAERTGGTYSTLKVQPAELEDSGVYFCASKSPPGELFFGEGSRLTVL.